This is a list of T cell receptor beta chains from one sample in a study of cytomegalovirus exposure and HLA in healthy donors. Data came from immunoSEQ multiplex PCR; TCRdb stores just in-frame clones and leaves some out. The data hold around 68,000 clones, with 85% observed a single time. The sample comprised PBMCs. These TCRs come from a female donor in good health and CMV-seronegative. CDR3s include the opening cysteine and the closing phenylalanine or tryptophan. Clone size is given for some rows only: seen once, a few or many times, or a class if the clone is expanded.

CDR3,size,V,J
CASSLRDRGNSPLHF,once,TRBV13,TRBJ1-6
CASSVGGGIAYEQYF,.,TRBV9,TRBJ2-7
CASSPRQGLRNSPLHF,.,TRBV6-6,TRBJ1-6
CASSYRTGPGNTEAFF,.,TRBV28,TRBJ1-1
CASSPGGFYGYTF,once,TRBV14,TRBJ1-2
CASSATVSSNEQYF,.,TRBV6-1,TRBJ2-7
CSVGYGQGIEQYF,.,TRBV29-1,TRBJ2-7
CASSKALATTGAEANYGYTF,once,TRBV21-1,TRBJ1-2
CASSLGGLAGRGEQFF,.,TRBV7-2,TRBJ2-1
CASHKTGLSNTEAFF,.,TRBV2,TRBJ1-1
CASSAEGGINEKLFF,.,TRBV9,TRBJ1-4
CASSLTSGSYEQYF,.,TRBV18,TRBJ2-7
CASSQGTGDQETQYF,few,TRBV4-2,TRBJ2-5
CASSPRTGGTGELFF,.,TRBV7-3,TRBJ2-2
CAISEPQGLGANVLTF,.,TRBV10-3,TRBJ2-6
CASSFTGFQETQYF,once,TRBV7-6,TRBJ2-5
CASSWDTSSGNTIYF,few,TRBV18,TRBJ1-3
CASSLVLAGSTDTQYF,.,TRBV5-4,TRBJ2-3
CASSREKYNEQFF,.,TRBV6-1,TRBJ2-1
CASSQDQGSPYEQYF,.,TRBV4-3,TRBJ2-7
CASSLIRGSGNNEQFF,once,TRBV7-3,TRBJ2-1
CASSAGQDQPQHF,.,TRBV9,TRBJ1-5
CASSAHSEAFF,.,TRBV2,TRBJ1-1
CASGRQGNTEAFF,.,TRBV5-1,TRBJ1-1
CSVATSGKSNEKLFF,.,TRBV29-1,TRBJ1-4
CASSPGTGLYGYTF,.,TRBV28,TRBJ1-2
CASHEPGQQTSYEQYF,.,TRBV2,TRBJ2-7
CASSLVTPGELFF,.,TRBV5-6,TRBJ2-2
CASTMSSYNSPLHF,.,TRBV19,TRBJ1-6
CASSFQGSSTDTQYF,.,TRBV5-4,TRBJ2-3
CASSEGTSLPEAFF,.,TRBV6-1,TRBJ1-1
CATSRGSGSYNEQFF,.,TRBV15,TRBJ2-1
CASFLPRGRNTEAFF,few,TRBV2,TRBJ1-1
CASTPTGSGNTIYF,.,TRBV6-5,TRBJ1-3